This TCR beta chain was profiled in a study of radiation and T cells in renal cell carcinoma. About the study: Nephrectomy followed 15 Gy stereotactic body radiation by 4 weeks. General study findings and limits: From baseline, blood top tumor clonotypes peaked at 2 weeks post-radiation. Pretreatment tumor biopsies were lacking, so baseline clonotypes are unknown.

Time point meaning: baseline pretreatment blood. Treatment of the sample: 15 Gy SBRT to primary tumor, nephrectomy 4 weeks later. After SBRT, blood was collected at 2 and 4 weeks, plus baseline. Generated by immunoSEQ multiplex PCR, the TCRdb table keeps only in-frame clones and is missing some. The table has some 150,000 clones, around four fifths seen once. To note about this clone: The target antigen is unknown.

The sequence was obtained from a woman in her forties or fifties with renal cell carcinoma. The sequencing used blood, collected from a patient whose treatment included radiotherapy and nephrectomy.

CDR3 coding DNA: TGCAGCGTTGAAGCCTGGACAGACGCTGAAGCTTTCTTT. The encoded protein is CSVEAWTDAEAFF. The chain carries TRBV29-1 and TRBJ1-1; D is perhaps TRBD1 (6 bases). Germline V gene lookup returns CDR1 SQVTM and CDR2 ANQGSEA. The CDR3 sequence is 13 residues long. V was clipped by 1 base and J by 6 bases, with 12 bases between them. The full variable domain, with the rest looked up from reference TRBV29-1 and TRBJ1-1, is SAVISQKPSRDICQRGTSLTIQCQVDSQVTMMFWYRQQPGQSLTLIATANQGSEATYESGFVIDKFPISRPNLTFSTLTVSNMSPEDSSIYLCSVEAWTDAEAFFGQGTRLTVV.